A single TCR beta chain is shown here with its context. What it binds is unknown. The sample comes from a study of human T cells and chemical hapten exposure. Extraction of total RNA was performed on unfractionated whole blood. Findings of the study overall: TCRs at high frequency, those above 1 in 1000, did not change with DPC sensitization.

The CDR3 sequence is 15 residues long. CDR1 and CDR2 (germline): MNHEY, SVGEGT. V was cut by 4 bases and J by 1 base, with 13 bases left in between. Unique molecular identifiers were attached to individual cDNA molecules during library preparation. Each CDR3 protein is one row after TCRdb ran MiXCR on the 5' RACE reads. This sample yields over 70,000 distinct CDR3 sequences, of which roughly 15% are seen a single time; approximately 6.3% belongs to the top ten. The source is a female donor in good health. J is TRBJ2-5 and V is TRBV6-2 or TRBV6-3; D gene ambiguous. The CDR3 DNA follows: TGTGCCAGCAGTTCGGCCGGGCCGCTCCAAGAGACCCAGTACTTC. Its translation: CASSSAGPLQETQYF.